Shown below are 11 T cell receptor beta chains from a single sample sequenced in a study of blood T cell repertoires in COVID-19 (dated by TCRdb to 2018 to 2021). The library was obtained by the immunoSEQ multiplex PCR assay. In its TCRdb copy, this immuneACCESS table keeps in-frame sequences only and misses some clones. Where compared with another copy, unresolved V genes explain less than half of these, and the others have no known cause. The sample includes around 15,000 clones, with about 85% observed a single time. The biggest ten clones account for roughly 16% of the sample. The sequenced sample consisted of peripheral blood. These receptors came from a human donor in a cohort sampled during active COVID-19.

The chain recombines TRBV27 with TRBJ2-7; 7 bases are shared with TRBD2. CDR3 length: 14 residues. Germline V CDR1 and CDR2: MNHEY, SMNVEV (reference sequence). Trimming cost V 2 bases and J 5 bases; bases outside gene matches: 6. CDR3 amino acids: CASSLLGGLDEQYF. The CDR3 DNA sequence: TGTGCCAGCAGTTTACTGGGAGGGCTCGACGAGCAGTACTTC.

There are a few counts of this clone. The chain recombines TRBV7-3 with TRBJ2-7, with 9 bases matching TRBD1. V lost 2 bases to trimming and J lost 3 bases; unmatched junction nucleotides: 5. Germline CDR1 and CDR2: SGHTA and FQGTGA. CDR3 size: 15 residues. The CDR3 DNA follows: TGTGCCAGCAGCTTAGAAGGGACAGGGAGCTACGAGCAGTACTTC. Its translation is CASSLEGTGSYEQYF.

The chain combines TRBV5-4 with TRBJ1-2; the match to TRBD1 covers 7 bases. From germline, CDR1 is SGHNT and CDR2 YYREEE (reference sequence). Trimming removed 4 bases from V and 2 bases from J; junction bases left unmatched: 11. The CDR3 covers 16 residues. The CDR3 DNA reads TGTGCCAGCAGCCGGGACGGGACAGTATCAAACTATGGCTACACCTTC. This sequence encodes CASSRDGTVSNYGYTF.

A single count supports this clone. The genes are TRBV20-1 and TRBJ2-5, with D perhaps matching TRBD2 (6 bases). The V gene's germline CDR1 is DFQATT and CDR2 SNEGSKA (reference sequence). Trimming took off 3 bases at V and 1 base at J, with 12 bases between the two ends. This CDR3 has 14 residues. CDR3 in amino acids: CSASEEGIQETQYF. Written as DNA, the CDR3 is TGCAGTGCTAGTGAGGAGGGGATCCAAGAGACCCAGTACTTC.

This chain connects TRBV28 to TRBJ1-1; D might be TRBD1 (6 bases). Germline CDR1 and CDR2: MDHEN and SYDVKM. This CDR3 spans 16 amino acids. V lost 10 bases, J lost 2 bases, and 23 bases lay in between. The CDR3: CATRRTSQGRNTEAFF. The CDR3 coding sequence is TGTGCCACCCGACGAACTTCACAGGGACGAAACACTGAAGCTTTCTTT.

The sample holds one count of this clone. The chain carries TRBV19 and TRBJ1-2; D is possibly TRBD1 (5 bases). V was clipped by 5 bases and J by 4 bases, with 14 bases between them. Per the germline V gene, CDR1 is LNHDA and CDR2 is SQIVND (reference sequence). This CDR3 has 14 residues. The CDR3 sequence is CASSPFAGGYGYTF. The CDR3 region has the DNA TGTGCCAGTAGTCCCTTTGCGGGGGGCTATGGCTACACCTTC.

This rearrangement joins TRBV5-4 to TRBJ1-4; the D gene is possibly TRBD1 (5 bases). Trimming cost V 0 bases and J 8 bases, with 14 bases left between them. There are 15 residues in the CDR3. CDR1 SGHNT and CDR2 YYREEE come from the germline V gene (reference sequence). The CDR3 coding sequence is TGTGCCAGCAGCTTGGCAGGGCGAGGAGGGGAAAAACTGTTTTTT. This encodes CASSLAGRGGEKLFF.

CDR3 DNA: TGTGCCAGCAGCGCAACTAGCGGGGGGATGAATGAGCAGTTCTTC. Translating gives CASSATSGGMNEQFF. The gene calls are TRBV7-3 and TRBJ2-1; TRBD2 matches 12 bases. The CDR3 runs to 15 residues. In germline, CDR1 is SGHTA, CDR2 FQGTGA. V trimming: 5 bases; J trimming: 7 bases; junction bases outside the gene matches: 6.

The chain combines TRBV7-3 with TRBJ1-1; tentatively, D is TRBD1 (5 bases). The CDR3 totals 12 residues. The germline V gene encodes CDR1 SGHTA and CDR2 FQGTGA. Deletions cut 5 bases from V and 11 bases from J, with 15 bases between. DNA for the CDR3: TGTGCCAGCAGCCCAGCGGGGGGTGTCGCTTTCTTT. Its protein is CASSPAGGVAFF.

The chain carries TRBV29-1 and TRBJ2-5, with D tentatively TRBD1 (5 bases). CDR1 is SQVTM and CDR2 is ANQGSEA in the germline V gene. This CDR3 spans 11 amino acids. V was pared by 5 bases and J by 5 bases, with 9 bases between. CDR3 protein: CSVQPGETQYF. In DNA, the CDR3 is TGCAGCGTTCAGCCAGGGGAGACCCAGTACTTC.

DNA of the CDR3: TGTGCCAGCAGCTTCAGTCATCAGCCCCAGCATTTT. This gives the protein CASSFSHQPQHF. The chain employs TRBV5-8 and TRBJ1-5; D remains ambiguous. V was cut by 2 bases and J by 5 bases, with 5 bases left in between. Germline CDR1 SGHTS, CDR2 YDEGEE. This CDR3 has 12 residues.